This is a list of T cell receptor beta chains from one sample in a study of cytomegalovirus exposure and HLA in healthy donors. Only in-frame clones appear in the TCRdb table, and some are missing; sequencing was by immunoSEQ multiplex PCR. The profile shows around 150,000 clones, roughly 80% of them singletons. Sample: PBMCs. All receptors derive from a woman in her twenties or thirties in good health and CMV-seropositive. Both conserved end residues are trimmed from each CDR3.

j_gene | v_gene | CDR3aa
TRBJ1-2 | TRBV30 | AWSKTGTGDRYGYT
TRBJ2-5 | TRBV15 | ATSRVAGVGETQY
TRBJ1-2 | TRBV19 | ASSIGGASEDYGYT
TRBJ1-4 | TRBV6-1 | ATARAPNEKLF
TRBJ2-7 | TRBV5-8 | ASSLTVQGYEQY
TRBJ2-7 | TRBV4-1 | ASSPLAGGYEQY
TRBJ1-6 | TRBV7-6 | ASSLVPQGASSYNSPLH
TRBJ2-1 | TRBV15 | ATSPKIRGNEQF
TRBJ2-7 | TRBV7-8 | ASKQKQAYEQY
TRBJ2-2 | TRBV11-2 | ASSLGPTGELF
TRBJ2-7 | TRBV7-2 | ASSWTHRDRPYEQY
TRBJ2-3 | TRBV2 | ASMKGASDTQY
TRBJ1-2 | TRBV5-1 | ASSLTGRDYGYT
TRBJ2-5 | TRBV7-9 | ASSPGGSWETQY
TRBJ2-5 | TRBV27 | ASSRRPPEETQY
TRBJ2-3 | TRBV7-3 | ASSLGDSYTDTQY
TRBJ1-2 | TRBV9 | ASSVGYTGRLGGYT
TRBJ2-1 | TRBV4-1 | ASSQKTSGTYNEQF
TRBJ1-1 | TRBV6-5 | ASRTLTRMNTEAF
TRBJ1-1 | TRBV5-1 | ASSPRGLIGGRFMNTEAF
TRBJ1-5 | TRBV10-3 | AISGQQDQPQH
TRBJ2-5 | TRBV5-1 | ASSLGVAGPIQETQY
TRBJ2-7 | TRBV11-1 | ASSLDPHLTGVNNYEQY
TRBJ2-2 | TRBV11-3 | ASSLVGGLDTGELF
TRBJ1-1 | TRBV2 | ASTITGMYTEAF
TRBJ2-1 | TRBV6-5 | ASSYSMLGQPNEQF
TRBJ1-2 | TRBV15 | ATSTKGAVIGYGYT
TRBJ2-5 | TRBV28 | ASSEGTSIREQY
TRBJ2-7 | TRBV7-2 | ASSLANRVYEQY
TRBJ2-7 | TRBV7-2 | ASSLGGQRVY
TRBJ2-2 | TRBV6-6 | ASSGDRYTGELF
TRBJ2-1 | TRBV5-1 | ASSLGLAGSSYNEQF
TRBJ2-2 | TRBV6-4 | ASRGGAELF
TRBJ1-1 | TRBV7-9 | ASSPQGSSTEAF
TRBJ2-3 | TRBV7-2 | ASSPWRGTDTQY
TRBJ1-1 | TRBV19 | ASSGVMRRAF
TRBJ2-3 | TRBV30 | AWSRSGGLDTQY
TRBJ2-7 | TRBV5-6 | ASSARSEQY
TRBJ1-2 | TRBV11-2 | ASSLVYRGVDGYT
TRBJ2-7 | TRBV11-3 | ASSLDGTGGHEQY
TRBJ2-5 | TRBV5-8 | ASSGGTPRRETQY
TRBJ2-1 | TRBV7-3 | ASSSLAGGLDEQF
TRBJ1-2 | TRBV4-2 | ASSHLPPVDGYT
TRBJ2-7 | TRBV11-2 | ASSLVTGLQGEQY
TRBJ1-1 | TRBV27 | ASSLLFDTEAF
TRBJ2-1 | TRBV4-1 | ASSQVPEGSGEQF
TRBJ1-6 | TRBV6-1 | ASSFDGVSSPLH
TRBJ1-1 | TRBV2 | ASSPGGGDTEAF